This TCR beta chain was captured by sequencing in a study of cytomegalovirus exposure and HLA in healthy donors. Between the trimmed V and J ends, which lost 4 bases and 4 bases, there was a span of 20 bases. The CDR3 has 18 residues. Germline-derived CDR1 and CDR2 are SGHDN and FVKESK. Donors came from a validation cohort of approximately 110 subjects, distinct from the first 666-subject cohort. Whole-study results and caveats: The authors confirmed in vitro that three CMV-associated chains were specific for CMV antigens.

TCRdb keeps only in-frame clones here, not all; method: immunoSEQ multiplex PCR. Here the sample spans over 45,000 clones, approximately 95% being singletons. Concerning this clone: Its antigen is as yet unknown.

The receptor's source is a woman aged 18-29 years in good health and CMV-seronegative. V usage is TRBV14 and J usage is TRBJ2-6; D possibly corresponds to TRBD1 (6 bases). What was sequenced was PBMCs. The CDR3 is CASSPPPGHNWGANVLTF. The CDR3 bases are TGTGCCAGCAGCCCGCCACCGGGACACAATTGGGGGGCCAACGTCCTGACTTTC.